A single TCR beta chain is shown here with its context. Its antigen is still unknown. J was trimmed by 4 bases and V by 5 bases; bases with no gene match: 6. The CDR3 is 14 amino acids. The germline V gene encodes CDR1 LNHDA and CDR2 SQIVND (reference sequence). The PCR employed 60 Vbeta primers together with 13 Jbeta primers. Measured with immunoSEQ multiplex PCR; TCRdb has only the in-frame clones, and not every one. The profile covers 200,000 to 250,000 clones, with 65% to 80% appearing a single time and 0.2% to 0.25% taken by the ten largest. This sample is drawn from a study of cytomegalovirus exposure and HLA in healthy donors. Study background: Ancestry clustering placed 81% of some 400 genotyped donors in the Caucasian-associated cluster. Findings of the study overall: The authors confirmed in vitro that a few CMV-associated chains were specific for CMV antigens. For presence/absence analyses, sequencing depth was assumed to be roughly uniform across donors.

Input material: PBMCs. This chain joins TRBV19 and TRBJ2-5; TRBD2 aligns across 8 bases. This sequence originates from a girl between 2 and 10 years old in good health and CMV-seronegative. DNA for the CDR3: TGTGCCAGTAGTCTCGGGGCGGGGGGAGAGACCCAGTACTTC. Translating gives CASSLGAGGETQYF. The variable domain in full, completed from reference TRBV19 and TRBJ2-5, reads DGGITQSPKYLFRKEGQNVTLSCEQNLNHDAMYWYRQDPGQGLRLIYYSQIVNDFQKGDIAEGYSVSREKKESFPLTVTSAQKNPTAFYLCASSLGAGGETQYFGPGTRLLVL.